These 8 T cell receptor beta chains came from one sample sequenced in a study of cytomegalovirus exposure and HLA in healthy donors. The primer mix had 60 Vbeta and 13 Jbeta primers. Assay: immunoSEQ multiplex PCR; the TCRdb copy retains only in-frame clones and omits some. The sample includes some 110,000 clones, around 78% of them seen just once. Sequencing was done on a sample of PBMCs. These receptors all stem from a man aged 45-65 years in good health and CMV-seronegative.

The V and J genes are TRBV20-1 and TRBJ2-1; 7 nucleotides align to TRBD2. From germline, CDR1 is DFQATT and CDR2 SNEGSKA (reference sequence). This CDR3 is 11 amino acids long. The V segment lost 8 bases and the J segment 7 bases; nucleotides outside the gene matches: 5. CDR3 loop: CSSRTSNEQFF. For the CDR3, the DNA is TGCAGTTCCAGGACTAGTAATGAGCAGTTCTTC.

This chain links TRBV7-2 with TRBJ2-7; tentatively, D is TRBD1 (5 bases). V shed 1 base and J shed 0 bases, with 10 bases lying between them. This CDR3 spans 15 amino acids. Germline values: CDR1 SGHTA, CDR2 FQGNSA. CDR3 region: CASSLVGASSYEQYF. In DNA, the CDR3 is TGTGCCAGCAGCTTAGTAGGGGCGAGCTCCTACGAGCAGTACTTC.

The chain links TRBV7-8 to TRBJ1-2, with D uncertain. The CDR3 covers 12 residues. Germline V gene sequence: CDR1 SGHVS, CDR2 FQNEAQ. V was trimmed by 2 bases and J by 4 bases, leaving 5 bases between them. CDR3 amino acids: CASSLSGYGYTF. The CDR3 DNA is TGTGCCAGCAGCTTATCCGGCTATGGCTACACCTTC.

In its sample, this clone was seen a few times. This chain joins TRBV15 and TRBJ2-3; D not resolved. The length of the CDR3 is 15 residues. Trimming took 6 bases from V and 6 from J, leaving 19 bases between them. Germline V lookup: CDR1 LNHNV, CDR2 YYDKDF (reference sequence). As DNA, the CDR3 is TGTGCCACCAGTTCGTTCGGTCAGGCCGTGGATACGCAGTATTTT. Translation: CATSSFGQAVDTQYF.

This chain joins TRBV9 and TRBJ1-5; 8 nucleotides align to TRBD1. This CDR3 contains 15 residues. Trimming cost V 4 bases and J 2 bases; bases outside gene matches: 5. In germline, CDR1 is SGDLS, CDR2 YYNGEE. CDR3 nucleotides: TGTGCCAGCAGCCCCCAGGACAGGGGCAATCAGCCCCAGCATTTT. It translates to CASSPQDRGNQPQHF.

CDR3 residues: CASSSGDADTQYF. DNA for the CDR3: TGTGCCAGCAGCTCGGGGGATGCAGATACGCAGTATTTT. This chain joins TRBV5-6 and TRBJ2-3; possibly TRBD2 for D (6 bases). CDR1 is SGHDT, CDR2 YYEEEE, per germline. Trimming removed 3 bases from V and 4 bases from J, with 9 bases in between. This CDR3 has 13 amino acids.

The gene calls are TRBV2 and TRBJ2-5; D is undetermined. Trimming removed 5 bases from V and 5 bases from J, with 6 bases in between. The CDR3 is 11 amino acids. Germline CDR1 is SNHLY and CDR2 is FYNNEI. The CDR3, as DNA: TGTGCCAGCAGTTTGAGGGAGACCCAGTACTTC. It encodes CASSLRETQYF.

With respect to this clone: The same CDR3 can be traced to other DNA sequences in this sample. This CDR3 is CASSLGHTNTEAFF. The DNA of the CDR3 is TGCGCCAGCAGCTTGGGGCATACGAACACTGAAGCTTTCTTT. The J gene is TRBJ1-1, the V gene TRBV5-1; D not resolved. The CDR3 consists of 14 residues. The V gene's germline CDR1 is SGHRS and CDR2 YFSETQ. Trimming shortened V by 0 bases and J by 1 base, and 7 bases separated the two germline ends.